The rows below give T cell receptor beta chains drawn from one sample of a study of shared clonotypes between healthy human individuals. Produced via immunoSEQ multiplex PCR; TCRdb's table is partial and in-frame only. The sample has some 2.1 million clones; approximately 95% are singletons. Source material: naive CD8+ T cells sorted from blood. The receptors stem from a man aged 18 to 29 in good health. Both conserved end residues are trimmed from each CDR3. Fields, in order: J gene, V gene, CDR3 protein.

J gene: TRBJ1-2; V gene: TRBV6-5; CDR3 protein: ASSLGTPYGYT
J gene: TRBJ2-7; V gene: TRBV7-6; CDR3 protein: ASSPLEREAPYEQY
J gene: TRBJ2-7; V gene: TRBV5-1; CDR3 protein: ASSLGTEGPYEQY
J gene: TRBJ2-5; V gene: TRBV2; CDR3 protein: ASMGTSSETQY
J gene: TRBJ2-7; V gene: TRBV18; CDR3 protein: ASSPPVGGGEQY
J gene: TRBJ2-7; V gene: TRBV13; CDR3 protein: ASSGRVPEQY
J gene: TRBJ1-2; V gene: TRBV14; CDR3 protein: ASSRDPGNYGYT
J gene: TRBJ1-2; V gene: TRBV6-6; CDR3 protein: ASSPPGFDYGYT
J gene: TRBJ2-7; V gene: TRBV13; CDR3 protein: ASSLGIRGGEGHEQY
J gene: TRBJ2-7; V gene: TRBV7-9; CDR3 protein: ASSLDRGYEQY
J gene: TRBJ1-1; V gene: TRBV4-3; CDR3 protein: ASSQEEWSGEAF
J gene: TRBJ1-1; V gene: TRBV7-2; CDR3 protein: ASSLDRENTEAF
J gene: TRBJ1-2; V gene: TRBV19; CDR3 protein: ASSPTAVYGYT
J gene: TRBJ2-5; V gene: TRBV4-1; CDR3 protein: ASSSPLGTEY
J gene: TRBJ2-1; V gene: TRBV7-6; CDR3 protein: ASSLSDAYNEQF
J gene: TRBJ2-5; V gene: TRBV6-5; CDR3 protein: ASSRYVQGETQY
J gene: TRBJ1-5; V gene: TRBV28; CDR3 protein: ASGTGNSNQPQH
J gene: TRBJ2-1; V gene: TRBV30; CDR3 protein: AWSRLAGSYNEQF
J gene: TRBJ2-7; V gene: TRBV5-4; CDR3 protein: ASSFSPPGEQY
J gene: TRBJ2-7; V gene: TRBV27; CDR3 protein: ASSLTQGSYEQY
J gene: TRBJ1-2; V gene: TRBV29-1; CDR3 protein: SVFPGQGAGYT
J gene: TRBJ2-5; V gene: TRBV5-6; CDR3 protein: ASSSTIQETQY
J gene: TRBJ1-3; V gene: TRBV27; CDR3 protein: ASSPAGAGNTIY
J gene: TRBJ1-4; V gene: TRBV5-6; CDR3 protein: ASSPDPGTGDEKLF
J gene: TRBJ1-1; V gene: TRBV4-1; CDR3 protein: ASSQDQIPGRLNTEAF
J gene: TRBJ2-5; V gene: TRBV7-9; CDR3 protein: ASSLALAGEETQY
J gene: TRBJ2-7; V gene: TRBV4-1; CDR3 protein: ASSQDAGTAGGDEQY
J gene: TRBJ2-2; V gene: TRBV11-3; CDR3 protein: ASSPRQGNTGELF
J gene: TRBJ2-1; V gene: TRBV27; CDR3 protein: ASSREYNEQF
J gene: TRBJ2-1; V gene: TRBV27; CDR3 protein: ASTRTSGIYNEQF
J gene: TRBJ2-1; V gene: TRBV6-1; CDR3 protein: AGGWDSYNEQF
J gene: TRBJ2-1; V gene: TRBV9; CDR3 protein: ASSVDVSDNEQF
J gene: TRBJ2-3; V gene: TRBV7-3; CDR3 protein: ASSPLDGTDTQY
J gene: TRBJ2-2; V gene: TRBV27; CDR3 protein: ASSLEGAPGELF
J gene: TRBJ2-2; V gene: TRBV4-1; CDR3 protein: ASSQGASGPNTGELF
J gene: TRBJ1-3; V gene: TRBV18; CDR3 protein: ASSSSGTASGNTIY
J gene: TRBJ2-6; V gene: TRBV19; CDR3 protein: ASSPRVGTSGANVLT
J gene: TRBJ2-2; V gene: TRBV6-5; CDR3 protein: ASTQEGVAGELF
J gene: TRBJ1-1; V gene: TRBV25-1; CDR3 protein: ASSLPGQGLNTEAF